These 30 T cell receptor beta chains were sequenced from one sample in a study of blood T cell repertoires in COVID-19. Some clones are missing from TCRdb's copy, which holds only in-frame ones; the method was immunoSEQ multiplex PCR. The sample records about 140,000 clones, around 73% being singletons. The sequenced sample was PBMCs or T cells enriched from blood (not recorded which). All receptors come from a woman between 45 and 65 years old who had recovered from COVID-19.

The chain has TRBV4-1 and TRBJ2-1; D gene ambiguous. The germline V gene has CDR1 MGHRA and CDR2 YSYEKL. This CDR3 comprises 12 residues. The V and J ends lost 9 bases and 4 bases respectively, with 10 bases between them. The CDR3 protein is CASSREYNEQFF. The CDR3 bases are TGCGCCAGTAGCAGAGAATACAATGAGCAGTTCTTC.

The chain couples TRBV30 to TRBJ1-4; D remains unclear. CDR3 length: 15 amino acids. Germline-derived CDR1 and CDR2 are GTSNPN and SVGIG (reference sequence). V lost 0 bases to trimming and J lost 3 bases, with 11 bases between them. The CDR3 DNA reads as TGTGCCTGGAGTGTACGGGGAGTGGCTAATGAAAAACTGTTTTTT. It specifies CAWSVRGVANEKLFF.

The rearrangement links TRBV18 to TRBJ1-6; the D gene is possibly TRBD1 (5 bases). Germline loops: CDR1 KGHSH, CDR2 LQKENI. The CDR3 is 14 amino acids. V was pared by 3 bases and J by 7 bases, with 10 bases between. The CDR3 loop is CASSPGGANSPLHF. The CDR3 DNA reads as TGTGCCAGCTCACCTGGAGGGGCCAATTCACCCCTCCACTTT.

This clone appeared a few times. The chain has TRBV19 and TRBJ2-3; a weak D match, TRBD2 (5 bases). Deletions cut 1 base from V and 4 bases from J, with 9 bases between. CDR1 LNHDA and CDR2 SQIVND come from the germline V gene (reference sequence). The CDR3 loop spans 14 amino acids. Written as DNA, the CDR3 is TGTGCCAGTAGTATAGGGCTAGCAGCAGATACGCAGTATTTT. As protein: CASSIGLAADTQYF.

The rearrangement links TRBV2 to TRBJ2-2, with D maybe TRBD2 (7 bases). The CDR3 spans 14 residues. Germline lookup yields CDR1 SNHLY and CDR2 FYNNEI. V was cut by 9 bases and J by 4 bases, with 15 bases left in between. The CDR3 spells CARRGALRTGELFF. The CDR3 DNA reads TGTGCCAGACGGGGGGCCCTCCGCACCGGGGAGCTGTTTTTT.

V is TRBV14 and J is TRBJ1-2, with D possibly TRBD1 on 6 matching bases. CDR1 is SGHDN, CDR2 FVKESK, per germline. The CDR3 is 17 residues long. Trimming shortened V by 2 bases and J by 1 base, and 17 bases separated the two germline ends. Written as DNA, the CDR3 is TGTGCCAGCAGCCAAAAAGCAGGGGTGTTTTTTAACTATGGCTACACCTTC. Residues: CASSQKAGVFFNYGYTF.

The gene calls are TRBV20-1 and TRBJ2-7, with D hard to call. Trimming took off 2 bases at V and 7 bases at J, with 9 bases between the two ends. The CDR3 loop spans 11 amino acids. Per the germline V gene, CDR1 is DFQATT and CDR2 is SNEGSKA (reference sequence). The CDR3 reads CSARRVWEQYF. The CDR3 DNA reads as TGCAGTGCTAGACGGGTCTGGGAGCAGTACTTC.

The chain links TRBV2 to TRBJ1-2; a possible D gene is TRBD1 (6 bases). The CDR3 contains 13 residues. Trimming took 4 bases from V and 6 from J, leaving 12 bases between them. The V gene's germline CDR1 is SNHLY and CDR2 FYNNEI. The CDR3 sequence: CASSGQVYDGYTF. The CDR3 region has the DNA TGTGCCAGCAGTGGACAGGTATATGATGGCTACACCTTC.

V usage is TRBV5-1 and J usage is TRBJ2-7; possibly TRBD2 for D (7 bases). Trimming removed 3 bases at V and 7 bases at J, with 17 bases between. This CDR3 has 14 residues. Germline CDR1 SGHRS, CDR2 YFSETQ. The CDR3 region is CASSWGGRGREQYF. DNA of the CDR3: TGCGCCAGCAGCTGGGGGGGCAGGGGTCGGGAGCAGTACTTC.

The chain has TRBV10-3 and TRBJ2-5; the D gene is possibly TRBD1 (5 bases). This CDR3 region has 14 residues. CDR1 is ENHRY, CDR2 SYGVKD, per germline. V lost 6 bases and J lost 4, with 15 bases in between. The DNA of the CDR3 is TGTGCCATCAGAGAACCAGGGTTAGCAGAGACCCAGTACTTC. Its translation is CAIREPGLAETQYF.

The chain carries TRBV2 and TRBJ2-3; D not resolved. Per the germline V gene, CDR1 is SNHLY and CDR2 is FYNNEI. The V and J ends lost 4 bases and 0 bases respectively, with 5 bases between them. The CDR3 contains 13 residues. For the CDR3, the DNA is TGTGCCAGCAGTGTTCTCAGCACAGATACGCAGTATTTT. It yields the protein CASSVLSTDTQYF.

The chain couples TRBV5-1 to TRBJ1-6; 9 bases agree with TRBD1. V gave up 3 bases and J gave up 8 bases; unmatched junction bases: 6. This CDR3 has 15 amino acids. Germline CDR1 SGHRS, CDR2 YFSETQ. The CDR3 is CASSYGQGIYSPLHF. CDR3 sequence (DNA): TGCGCCAGCAGCTACGGACAGGGGATTTATTCACCCCTCCACTTT. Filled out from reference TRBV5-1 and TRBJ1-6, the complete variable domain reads KAGVTQTPRYLIKTRGQQVTLSCSPISGHRSVSWYQQTPGQGLQFLFEYFSETQRNKGNFPGRFSGRQFSNSRSEMNVSTLELGDSALYLCASSYGQGIYSPLHFGNGTRLTVT.

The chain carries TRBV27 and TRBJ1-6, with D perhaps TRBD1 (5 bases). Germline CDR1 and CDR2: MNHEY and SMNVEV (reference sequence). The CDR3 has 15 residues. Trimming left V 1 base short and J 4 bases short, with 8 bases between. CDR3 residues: CASSLYQGYNSPLHF. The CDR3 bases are TGTGCCAGCAGTTTATATCAGGGTTATAATTCACCCCTCCACTTT.

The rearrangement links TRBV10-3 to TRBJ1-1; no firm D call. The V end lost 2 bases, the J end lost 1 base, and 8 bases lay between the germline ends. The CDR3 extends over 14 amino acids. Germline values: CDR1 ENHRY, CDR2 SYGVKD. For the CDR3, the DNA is TGTGCCATCAGTGAGGCGACTCGGAACACTGAAGCTTTCTTT. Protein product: CAISEATRNTEAFF.

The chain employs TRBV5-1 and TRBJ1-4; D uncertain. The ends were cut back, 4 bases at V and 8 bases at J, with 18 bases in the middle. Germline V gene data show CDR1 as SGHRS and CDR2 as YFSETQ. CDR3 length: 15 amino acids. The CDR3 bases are TGCGCCAGCAGCCTGCGGGTGTCTCAAGAGGAAAAACTGTTTTTT. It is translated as CASSLRVSQEEKLFF.

CDR3: CASSDSGERRVGDTEAFF. As DNA, the CDR3 is TGTGCCAGCAGCGACAGCGGGGAACGTCGGGTGGGAGACACTGAAGCTTTCTTT. J is TRBJ1-1 and V is TRBV28, with D possibly matching TRBD1 (5 bases). Trimming removed 6 bases from V and 3 bases from J, with 26 bases in between. In germline, CDR1 is MDHEN, CDR2 SYDVKM. CDR3 size: 18 residues.

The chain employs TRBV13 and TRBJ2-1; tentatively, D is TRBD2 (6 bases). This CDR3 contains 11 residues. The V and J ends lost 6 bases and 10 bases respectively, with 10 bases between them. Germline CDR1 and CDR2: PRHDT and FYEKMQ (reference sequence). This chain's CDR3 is CASRIGLEQFF. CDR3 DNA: TGTGCCAGCAGAATTGGACTAGAGCAGTTCTTC.

CDR3 sequence reads: CATRHNSGNTIYF. The DNA of the CDR3 is TGTGCCACAAGACATAACTCTGGAAACACCATATATTTT. V gene TRBV19 combines with J gene TRBJ1-3, with D unresolved. CDR3 size: 13 residues. Germline assignment: CDR1 LNHDA and CDR2 SQIVND (reference sequence). Deletions cut 10 bases from V and 0 bases from J, with 10 bases between.

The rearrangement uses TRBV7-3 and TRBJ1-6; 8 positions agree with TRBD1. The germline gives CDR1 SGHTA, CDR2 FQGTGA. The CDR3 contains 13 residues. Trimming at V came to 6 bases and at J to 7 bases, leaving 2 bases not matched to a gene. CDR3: CASRTGGNSPLHF. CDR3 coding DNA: TGTGCCAGCAGAACAGGGGGAAATTCACCCCTCCACTTT.

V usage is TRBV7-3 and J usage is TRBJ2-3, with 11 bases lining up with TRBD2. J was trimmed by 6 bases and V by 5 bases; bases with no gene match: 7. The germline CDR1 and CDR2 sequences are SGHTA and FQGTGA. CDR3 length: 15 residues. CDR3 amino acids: CASSRHSGGADTQYF. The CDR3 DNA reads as TGTGCCAGCAGCAGACATAGCGGGGGGGCCGATACGCAGTATTTT.

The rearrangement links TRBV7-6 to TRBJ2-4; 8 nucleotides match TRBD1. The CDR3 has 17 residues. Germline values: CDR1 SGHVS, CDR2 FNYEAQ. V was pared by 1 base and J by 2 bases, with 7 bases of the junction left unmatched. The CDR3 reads CASSLGRGRRTKNIQYF. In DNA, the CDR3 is TGTGCCAGCAGCTTAGGCAGGGGGCGCCGGACCAAAAACATTCAGTACTTC.

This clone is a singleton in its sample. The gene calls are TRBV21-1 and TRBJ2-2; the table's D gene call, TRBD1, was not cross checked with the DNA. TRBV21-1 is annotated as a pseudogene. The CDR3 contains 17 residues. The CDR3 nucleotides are TGTGCCAGCAGCAAATGGAAGGGACAGCCGAACACCGGGGAGCTGTTTTTT. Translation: CASSKWKGQPNTGELFF.

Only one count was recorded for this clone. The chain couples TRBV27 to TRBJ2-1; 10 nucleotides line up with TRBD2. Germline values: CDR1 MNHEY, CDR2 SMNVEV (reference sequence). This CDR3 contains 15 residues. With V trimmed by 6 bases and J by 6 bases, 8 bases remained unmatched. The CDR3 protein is CASSFSGGAANEQFF. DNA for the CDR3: TGTGCCAGCAGCTTCAGCGGGGGGGCCGCCAATGAGCAGTTCTTC.

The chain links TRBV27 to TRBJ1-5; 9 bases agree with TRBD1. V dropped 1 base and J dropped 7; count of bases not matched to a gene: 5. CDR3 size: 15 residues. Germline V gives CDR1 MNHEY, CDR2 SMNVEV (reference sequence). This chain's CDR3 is CASSLWGQGGQPQHF. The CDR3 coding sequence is TGTGCCAGCAGTTTATGGGGACAGGGCGGGCAGCCCCAGCATTTT.

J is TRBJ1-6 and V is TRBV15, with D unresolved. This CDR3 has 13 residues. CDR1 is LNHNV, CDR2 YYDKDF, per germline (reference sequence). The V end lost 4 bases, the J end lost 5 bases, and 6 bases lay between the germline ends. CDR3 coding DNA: TGTGCCACCAGCACACAGCATAATTCACCCCTCCACTTT. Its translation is CATSTQHNSPLHF.

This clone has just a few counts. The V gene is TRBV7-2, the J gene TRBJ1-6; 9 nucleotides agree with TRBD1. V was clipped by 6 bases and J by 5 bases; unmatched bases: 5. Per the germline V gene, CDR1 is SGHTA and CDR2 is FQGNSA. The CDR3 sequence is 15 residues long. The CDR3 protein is CASRSDRGNNSPLHF. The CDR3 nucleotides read TGTGCCAGCAGATCAGACAGGGGGAATAATTCACCCCTCCACTTT.

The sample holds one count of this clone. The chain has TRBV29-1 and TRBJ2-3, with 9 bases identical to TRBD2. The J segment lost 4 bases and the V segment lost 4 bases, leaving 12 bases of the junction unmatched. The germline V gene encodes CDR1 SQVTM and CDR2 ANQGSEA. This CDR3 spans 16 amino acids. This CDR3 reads CSVVHRLAADPDTQYF. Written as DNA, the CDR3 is TGCAGCGTTGTGCACCGACTAGCGGCGGATCCAGATACGCAGTATTTT.

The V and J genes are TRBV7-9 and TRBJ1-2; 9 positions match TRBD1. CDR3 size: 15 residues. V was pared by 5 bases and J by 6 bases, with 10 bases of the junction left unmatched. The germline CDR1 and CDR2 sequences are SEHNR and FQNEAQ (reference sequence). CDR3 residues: CASSRPNRDRDGYTF. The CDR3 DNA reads TGTGCCAGCAGCCGCCCAAACAGGGACAGGGATGGCTACACCTTC.

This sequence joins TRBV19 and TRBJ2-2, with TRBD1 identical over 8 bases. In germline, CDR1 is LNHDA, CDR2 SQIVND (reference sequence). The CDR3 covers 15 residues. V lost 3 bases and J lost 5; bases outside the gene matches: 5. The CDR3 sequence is CASSMGQAQTGELFF. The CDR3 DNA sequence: TGTGCCAGTAGTATGGGACAGGCACAGACCGGGGAGCTGTTTTTT.

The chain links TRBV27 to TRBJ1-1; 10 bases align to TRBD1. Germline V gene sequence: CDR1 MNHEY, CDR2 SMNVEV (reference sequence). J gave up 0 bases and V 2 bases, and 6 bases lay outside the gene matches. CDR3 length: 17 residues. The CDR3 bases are TGTGCCAGCAGTTTAGGGCCCGGGACAGGGGTGAACACTGAAGCTTTCTTT. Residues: CASSLGPGTGVNTEAFF.